These 26 T cell receptor beta chains were all obtained from the same sample, sequenced in a study of Ad26.COV2.S vaccination and SARS-CoV-2 variants. Treatment defined: over 15 received Ad26.COV2.S at low or high dose, single or two shots; 5 received placebo; per-sample allocation not given. At day 63 after the first vaccine or placebo injection, samples were drawn. The table came from immunoSEQ multiplex PCR; TCRdb's copy has only in-frame clones and leaves some out. Among 320,000 or so clones listed, about nine tenths were seen once. The sequencing used peripheral blood, collected in a trial of Ad26.COV2.S vaccine versus placebo. The origin of the receptors is a person between 18 and 65 years old who received the Ad26.COV2.S COVID-19 vaccine or a placebo.

The gene calls are TRBV7-9 and TRBJ1-1, with no clear D. The germline V and J ends were trimmed by 1 base and 7 bases, with 10 bases remaining between them. The CDR3 extends over 13 amino acids. Per the germline V gene, CDR1 is SEHNR and CDR2 is FQNEAQ (reference sequence). CDR3 sequence reads: CASSLDVAGEAFF. CDR3 DNA: TGTGCCAGCAGCTTAGATGTAGCGGGTGAAGCTTTCTTT.

The chain combines TRBV7-9 with TRBJ2-2, with 9 bases identical to TRBD1. This CDR3 spans 15 amino acids. The germline gives CDR1 SEHNR, CDR2 FQNEAQ (reference sequence). With V trimmed by 5 bases and J by 3 bases, 4 bases remained unmatched. In DNA form, the CDR3 reads TGTGCCAGCAGCCCGGGACAGGGAGACACCGGGGAGCTGTTTTTT. It translates to CASSPGQGDTGELFF.

The rearrangement links TRBV29-1 to TRBJ1-1, with D perhaps TRBD1 (5 bases). Germline V gene sequence: CDR1 SQVTM, CDR2 ANQGSEA. The CDR3 length is 12 residues. Trimming stripped 6 bases from V and 1 base from J, with 9 bases between. CDR3 in amino acids: CSVDTQNTEAFF. In nucleotides, the CDR3 is TGCAGCGTGGACACGCAGAACACTGAAGCTTTCTTT.

The J gene is TRBJ2-2, the V gene TRBV27; TRBD1 or TRBD2 may be the D gene (5 bases each). The V gene's germline CDR1 is MNHEY and CDR2 SMNVEV (reference sequence). The V gene lost 2 bases and the J gene lost 0 bases, with 10 bases spanning the gap. There are 16 residues in the CDR3. In DNA, the CDR3 is TGTGCCAGCAGTTTAAGGGGACGGACGAACACCGGGGAGCTGTTTTTT. The encoded protein is CASSLRGRTNTGELFF.

V is TRBV20-1 and J is TRBJ2-1; D not certain. Germline V CDR1 and CDR2: DFQATT, SNEGSKA (reference sequence). The CDR3 sequence is 11 residues long. V shed 5 bases and J shed 4 bases, with 6 bases lying between them. CDR3 protein: CSAFPYNEQFF. The CDR3 nucleotides read TGCAGTGCTTTCCCTTACAATGAGCAGTTCTTC.

The chain couples TRBV9 to TRBJ2-1, with 10 bases fitting TRBD2. Trimming took 0 bases from V and 4 from J; bases not matched to a gene: 4. The CDR3 has 16 amino acids. From germline, CDR1 is SGDLS and CDR2 YYNGEE. The CDR3 is CASSVGASGSYNEQFF. CDR3 sequence (DNA): TGTGCCAGCAGCGTAGGTGCTAGCGGGAGTTACAATGAGCAGTTCTTC.

This clone was observed once. The J gene is TRBJ1-4, the V gene TRBV18, with D possibly being TRBD1 (5 bases). The CDR3 runs to 13 residues. V shed 8 bases and J shed 8 bases, with 15 bases lying between them. CDR1 is KGHSH, CDR2 LQKENI, per germline. CDR3 residues: CASGSGLREKLFF. Written as DNA, the CDR3 is TGTGCCAGCGGCTCGGGACTTAGGGAAAAACTGTTTTTT.

The V and J genes are TRBV4-1 and TRBJ2-5; the D call may be TRBD1 or TRBD2 (5 bases each). This CDR3 contains 13 residues. The germline CDR1 and CDR2 sequences are MGHRA and YSYEKL. V was trimmed by 1 base and J by 10 bases, leaving 13 bases between them. The CDR3 reads CASSQAVEGFQYF. In DNA form, the CDR3 reads TGCGCCAGCAGCCAAGCTGTAGAGGGGTTCCAGTACTTC.

The chain uses TRBV18 and TRBJ1-1, with 11 bases identical to TRBD1. Germline V gives CDR1 KGHSH, CDR2 LQKENI. The CDR3 loop spans 18 amino acids. Unmatched junction bases numbered 11, after V lost 1 base and J lost 4 bases. CDR3 region: CASSPRTGGAAMTTEAFF. The CDR3 DNA is TGTGCCAGCTCACCACGGACAGGGGGCGCGGCCATGACCACTGAAGCTTTCTTT.

This clone showed up just a few times. V usage is TRBV18 and J usage is TRBJ1-1; D remains ambiguous. The V end was cut by 3 bases, the J end by 0 bases, with 14 bases between. Germline V lookup: CDR1 KGHSH, CDR2 LQKENI. CDR3 length: 16 amino acids. The CDR3, as DNA: TGTGCCAGCTCACCCGGCCCAACCACTTTGAACACTGAAGCTTTCTTT. Protein: CASSPGPTTLNTEAFF.

The chain recombines TRBV5-8 with TRBJ2-2; D is ambiguous. The germline V gene has CDR1 SGHTS and CDR2 YDEGEE. The length of the CDR3 is 13 residues. V lost 2 bases, J lost 4 bases, and 6 bases lay in between. The CDR3 DNA follows: TGTGCCAGCAGCTTTAGCCTCACCGGGGAGCTGTTTTTT. The encoded protein is CASSFSLTGELFF.

J is TRBJ2-5 and V is TRBV5-1; 9 bases align to TRBD1. After removal of 4 bases from V and 6 bases from J, the junction contained 13 bases not matched to a gene. Germline V gene sequence: CDR1 SGHRS, CDR2 YFSETQ. This CDR3 is 16 amino acids long. The CDR3 reads CASSPAYRGPQKTQYF. The DNA for the CDR3 is TGCGCCAGCAGCCCGGCATACAGGGGGCCTCAGAAGACCCAGTACTTC. Full variable domain (remainder filled in from reference TRBV5-1 and TRBJ2-5): KAGVTQTPRYLIKTRGQQVTLSCSPISGHRSVSWYQQTPGQGLQFLFEYFSETQRNKGNFPGRFSGRQFSNSRSEMNVSTLELGDSALYLCASSPAYRGPQKTQYFGPGTRLLVL.

For the CDR3, the DNA is TGTGCCAGCAGCTTAGAACAATCAAACAGGGTACCTGAAGCTTTCTTT. It translates to CASSLEQSNRVPEAFF. The genes are TRBV11-2 and TRBJ1-1; a weak D match, TRBD1 (6 bases). Germline CDR1 SGHAT, CDR2 FQNNGV. The V end lost 0 bases, the J end lost 6 bases, and 17 bases lay between the germline ends. The CDR3 spans 16 residues.

The CDR3 coding sequence is TGTGCCAGCAGCAGGGACAGGGGGCATGGAAACACCATATATTTT. Translation gives CASSRDRGHGNTIYF. This chain links TRBV7-9 with TRBJ1-3, with TRBD1 identical over 12 bases. The CDR3 has 15 residues. Trimming at V came to 5 bases and at J to 3 bases, leaving 2 bases not matched to a gene. The germline V gene has CDR1 SEHNR and CDR2 FQNEAQ (reference sequence).

The rearrangement joins TRBV19 to TRBJ2-1; 9 bases line up with TRBD2. This CDR3 is built from 14 residues. The ends lost 10 bases at V and 10 bases at J; junction bases unmatched: 14. In germline, CDR1 is LNHDA, CDR2 SQIVND (reference sequence). CDR3 nucleotide sequence: TGTGCCACAGGACAGCGGGGGGTTCTTGGAGAGCAGTTCTTC. Translating it yields CATGQRGVLGEQFF.

For the CDR3, the DNA is TGTGCCAGTGGCCATTTGACCTACAATGAGCAGTTCTTC. Translation gives CASGHLTYNEQFF. The chain combines TRBV19 with TRBJ2-1; D uncertain. Trimming left V 8 bases short and J 2 bases short, with 10 bases between. In germline, CDR1 is LNHDA, CDR2 SQIVND (reference sequence). This CDR3 has 13 residues. Looking up the rest from reference TRBV19 and TRBJ2-1 gives the full variable domain: DGGITQSPKYLFRKEGQNVTLSCEQNLNHDAMYWYRQDPGQGLRLIYYSQIVNDFQKGDIAEGYSVSREKKESFPLTVTSAQKNPTAFYLCASGHLTYNEQFFGPGTRLTVL.

The CDR3 loop reads CASSPLDRARRDNEQFF. The CDR3 bases are TGTGCCAGCAGCCCCCTGGACAGAGCGCGAAGGGACAATGAGCAGTTCTTC. The chain combines TRBV13 with TRBJ2-1, with a possible D match to TRBD1 (6 bases). The length of the CDR3 is 17 residues. V lost 5 bases and J 5 bases, leaving 22 bases between the germline ends. The germline CDR1 and CDR2 sequences are PRHDT and FYEKMQ (reference sequence).

V gene TRBV28 combines with J gene TRBJ1-5; 7 nucleotides match TRBD1. Per germline, CDR1 MDHEN and CDR2 SYDVKM. The V gene end was trimmed by 6 bases and the J gene end by 2 bases; junction bases not matched to a gene: 7. The length of the CDR3 is 15 residues. This CDR3 reads CASSPGGEGNQPQHF. In nucleotides, the CDR3 is TGTGCCAGCAGCCCAGGGGGGGAAGGCAATCAGCCCCAGCATTTT.

V usage is TRBV6-5 and J usage is TRBJ2-3; D is possibly TRBD1 (5 bases). Germline V gene data show CDR1 as MNHEY and CDR2 as SVGAGI. V dropped 10 bases and J dropped 2 bases, with 19 bases sitting between them. This CDR3 region has 15 residues. CDR3 coding DNA: TGTGCCACCCTCCCAGGGCCGACCTCCACAGATACGCAGTATTTT. Its translation: CATLPGPTSTDTQYF.

This chain joins TRBV3-1 (or the pseudogene TRBV3-2) and TRBJ1-4, with a weak D call TRBD1 (5 bases). In germline, CDR1 is LGHDT, CDR2 YNNKEL (reference sequence). CDR3 size: 12 residues. V lost 3 bases to trimming and J lost 11 bases, with 10 bases between them. In nucleotides, the CDR3 is TGTGCCAGCAGCCACGTTGACAGCAAACTGTTTTTT. Protein: CASSHVDSKLFF.

This clone was found a few times. The rearrangement uses TRBV6-2 or TRBV6-3 and TRBJ1-5; D may be TRBD1 (5 bases). Germline V gene data show CDR1 as MNHEY and CDR2 as SVGEGT. The germline V and J ends were trimmed by 7 bases and 2 bases, with 15 bases remaining between them. The CDR3 loop spans 15 amino acids. CDR3 in DNA: TGTGCCAGCACCCCGGGGGGAGGCGGCAATCAGCCCCAGCATTTT. It encodes CASTPGGGGNQPQHF.

V and J are TRBV9 and TRBJ2-2; D might be TRBD2 (6 bases). The CDR3 covers 16 residues. CDR1 is SGDLS and CDR2 is YYNGEE in the germline V gene. Between the trimmed V and J ends, which lost 2 bases and 0 bases, there was a span of 11 bases. CDR3 DNA: TGTGCCAGCAGCGTGGAGGGGCAAGCGAACACCGGGGAGCTGTTTTTT. Protein: CASSVEGQANTGELFF.

This chain joins TRBV11-2 and TRBJ2-7; 13 bases are a match to TRBD2. V lost 3 bases and J lost 1; bases outside the gene matches: 3. CDR3 length equals 16 residues. Looked up from germline, CDR1 is SGHAT and CDR2 is FQNNGV. CDR3: CASSFRTSGRSYEQYV. DNA of the CDR3: TGTGCCAGCAGCTTCAGGACTAGCGGGAGATCCTACGAGCAGTACGTC.

This clone was detected only once. CDR3 coding DNA: TGTGCCGGCCGGGAGGGGCGAGGGCTTAGGAACACTGAAGCTTTCTTT. Translating gives CAGREGRGLRNTEAFF. V gene TRBV7-9 combines with J gene TRBJ1-1, with D possibly being TRBD1 (5 bases). CDR1 is SEHNR, CDR2 FQNEAQ, per germline (reference sequence). The V and J ends lost 11 bases and 1 base respectively, with 23 bases between them. The CDR3 sequence is 16 residues long.

The rearrangement joins TRBV4-1 to TRBJ1-2; weak D call: TRBD1 (6 bases). The CDR3 runs 16 residues. Germline CDR1 reads MGHRA; CDR2 reads YSYEKL. V was clipped by 1 base and J by 2 bases, with 14 bases between them. CDR3 in DNA: TGCGCCAGCAGCCAAGGGCCACAGGGTCCCAACTATGGCTACACCTTC. As protein: CASSQGPQGPNYGYTF.

The V gene is TRBV14, the J gene TRBJ1-2, with D tentatively TRBD1 (6 bases). CDR1 is SGHDN, CDR2 FVKESK, per germline. Trimming stripped 5 bases from V and 3 bases from J, with 10 bases between. This CDR3 has 13 residues. The CDR3 bases are TGTGCCAGCAGCGTGGACAGCTACTATGGCTACACCTTC. This encodes CASSVDSYYGYTF.